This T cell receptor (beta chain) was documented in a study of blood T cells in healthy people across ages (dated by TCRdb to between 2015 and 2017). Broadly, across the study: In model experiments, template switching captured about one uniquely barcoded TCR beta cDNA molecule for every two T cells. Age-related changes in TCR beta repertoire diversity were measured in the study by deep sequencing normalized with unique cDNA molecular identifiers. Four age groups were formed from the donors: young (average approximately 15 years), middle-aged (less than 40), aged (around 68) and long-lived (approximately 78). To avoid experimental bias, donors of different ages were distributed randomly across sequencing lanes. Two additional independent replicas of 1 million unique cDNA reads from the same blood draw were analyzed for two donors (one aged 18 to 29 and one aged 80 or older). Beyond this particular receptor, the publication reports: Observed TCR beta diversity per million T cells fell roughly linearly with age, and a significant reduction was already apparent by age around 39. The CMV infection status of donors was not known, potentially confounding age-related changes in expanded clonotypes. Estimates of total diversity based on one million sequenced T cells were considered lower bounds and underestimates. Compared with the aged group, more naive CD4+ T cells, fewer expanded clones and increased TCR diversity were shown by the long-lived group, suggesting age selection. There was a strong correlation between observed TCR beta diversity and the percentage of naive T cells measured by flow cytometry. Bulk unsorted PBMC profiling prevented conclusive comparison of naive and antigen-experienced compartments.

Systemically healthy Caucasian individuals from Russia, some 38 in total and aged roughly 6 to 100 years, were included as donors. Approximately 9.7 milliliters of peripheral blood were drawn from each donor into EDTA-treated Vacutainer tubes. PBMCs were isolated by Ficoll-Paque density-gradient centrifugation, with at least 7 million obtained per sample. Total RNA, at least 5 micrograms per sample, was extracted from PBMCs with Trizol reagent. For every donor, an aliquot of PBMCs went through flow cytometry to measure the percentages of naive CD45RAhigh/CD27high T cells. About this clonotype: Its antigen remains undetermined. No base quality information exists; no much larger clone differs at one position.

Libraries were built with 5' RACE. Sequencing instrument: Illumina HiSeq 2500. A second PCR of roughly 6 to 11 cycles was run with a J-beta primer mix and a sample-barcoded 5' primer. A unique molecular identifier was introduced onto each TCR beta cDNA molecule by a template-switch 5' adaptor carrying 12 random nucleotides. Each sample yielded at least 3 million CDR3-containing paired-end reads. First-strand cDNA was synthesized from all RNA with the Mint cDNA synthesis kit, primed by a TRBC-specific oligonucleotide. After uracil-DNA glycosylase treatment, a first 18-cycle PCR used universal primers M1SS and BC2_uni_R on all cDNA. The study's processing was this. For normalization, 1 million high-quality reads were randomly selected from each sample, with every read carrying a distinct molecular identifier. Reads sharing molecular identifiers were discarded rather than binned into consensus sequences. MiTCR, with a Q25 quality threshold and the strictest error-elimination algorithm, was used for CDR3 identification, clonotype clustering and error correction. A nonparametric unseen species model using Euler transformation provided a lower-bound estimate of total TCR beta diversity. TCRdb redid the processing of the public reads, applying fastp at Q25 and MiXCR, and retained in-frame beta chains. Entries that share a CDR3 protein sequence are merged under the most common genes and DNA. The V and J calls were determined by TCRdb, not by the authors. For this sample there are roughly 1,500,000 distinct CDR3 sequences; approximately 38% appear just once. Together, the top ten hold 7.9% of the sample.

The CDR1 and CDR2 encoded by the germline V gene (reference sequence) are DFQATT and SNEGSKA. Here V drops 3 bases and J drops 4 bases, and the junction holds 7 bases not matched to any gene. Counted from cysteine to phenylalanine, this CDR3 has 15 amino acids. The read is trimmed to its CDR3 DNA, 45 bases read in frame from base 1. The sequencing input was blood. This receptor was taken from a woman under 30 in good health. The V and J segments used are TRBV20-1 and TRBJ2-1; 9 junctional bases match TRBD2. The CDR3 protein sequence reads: CSARESGRRYNEQFF. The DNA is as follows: TGCAGTGCTAGGGAAAGCGGGAGGAGATACAATGAGCAGTTCTTC.